The rows below give T cell receptor beta chains drawn from one sample of a study of blood T cell repertoires in COVID-19. Profiling relied on immunoSEQ multiplex PCR, and the TCRdb table lists in-frame clones only, not all of them. The sample lists about 180,000 clones, about 86% occurring once. The sample comprised peripheral blood. All receptors come from a man between 65 and 85 years old with active or convalescent COVID-19. Each CDR3 is given without its conserved first and last residue. A D gene is named only where the DNA matches it firmly.

j_call d_call v_call cdr3_aa
TRBJ2-1 TRBD2 TRBV18 ASSPPGLALNEQF
TRBJ2-7 TRBD2 TRBV5-1 ASSLVLAGEGEQY
TRBJ1-2 - TRBV21-1 ASSKVAGGCYGYT
TRBJ2-1 - TRBV7-3 ASSLGSSSYNEQF
TRBJ1-3 TRBD1 TRBV5-4 ASSPWTGSSGNTIY
TRBJ1-4 - TRBV7-2 ASSLDRALNEKLF
TRBJ1-2 - TRBV13 ASSSLQGNYGYT
TRBJ2-2 TRBD1 TRBV7-2 ASSFSGTGRAGELF
TRBJ2-7 TRBD2 TRBV3-1/TRBV3-2 ASSQGTSGAVYEQY
TRBJ1-4 - TRBV9 ASSVATGGSEKLF
TRBJ2-7 TRBD2 TRBV5-4 ASSRTSGSPHEQY
TRBJ2-7 - TRBV7-7 ASSLGTRYEQY
TRBJ1-1 - TRBV7-8 ASSSTWAIGEAF
TRBJ2-7 TRBD1 TRBV7-8 ASSSEQGAAYEQY
TRBJ2-3 TRBD1 TRBV11-3 ASSRGQGATDTQY
TRBJ1-2 - TRBV5-1 ASSLGRQALYGYT
TRBJ1-1 TRBD1 TRBV30 AWVRRDRGLGEANTEAF
TRBJ1-2 - TRBV28 ASSPNNYGYT